Below are 30 T cell receptor beta chains sequenced from a single sample in a study of shared clonotypes between healthy human individuals. Here immunoSEQ multiplex PCR was the method, and the copy in TCRdb shows in-frame clones only, minus some. The sample shows 2 million to 3 million clones, 80% to 95% of them seen only once. The sequenced material came from naive CD4+ T cells from PBMCs. Stated subset: CD45RA+ positively selected. The receptors stem from a young man in good health. Some clones in this sample may be carry-over from other donors' samples.

The chain recombines TRBV18 with TRBJ2-3; tentatively, D is TRBD2 (5 bases). Between the trimmed V and J ends, which lost 2 bases and 2 bases, there was a span of 17 bases. The CDR3 runs to 17 residues. Germline-derived CDR1 and CDR2 are KGHSH and LQKENI. The CDR3 region is CASSPISSSLYTDTQYF. The CDR3 DNA follows: TGTGCCAGCTCACCAATCTCGTCTAGCCTTTACACAGATACGCAGTATTTT.

The chain uses TRBV27 and TRBJ1-5; no firm D call. CDR3 length equals 15 residues. Between the trimmed V and J ends, which lost 5 bases and 0 bases, there was a span of 11 bases. Looked up from germline, CDR1 is MNHEY and CDR2 is SMNVEV (reference sequence). CDR3 region: CASSPIPISNQPQHF. The DNA of the CDR3 is TGTGCCAGCAGTCCAATCCCTATTAGCAATCAGCCCCAGCATTTT.

This chain connects TRBV19 to TRBJ1-3; 8 nucleotides line up with TRBD1. The CDR3 length is 14 residues. Unmatched junction bases numbered 3, after V lost 3 bases and J lost 5 bases. Germline V gene data show CDR1 as LNHDA and CDR2 as SQIVND (reference sequence). The CDR3: CASSIQGARNTIYF. The CDR3 nucleotides read TGTGCCAGTAGTATTCAGGGGGCGCGAAACACCATATATTTT.

V and J are TRBV5-4 and TRBJ2-1; D is tentatively TRBD1 or TRBD2 (5 bases each). The CDR3 loop spans 14 amino acids. Germline assignment: CDR1 SGHNT and CDR2 YYREEE (reference sequence). The V end was cut by 4 bases, the J end by 3 bases, with 11 bases between. CDR3: CASSPPGGYNEQFF. In DNA form, the CDR3 reads TGTGCCAGCAGCCCCCCTGGGGGCTACAATGAGCAGTTCTTC.

Regarding this clone: This sample also contains other DNA sequences that code for the same CDR3. CDR3 bases: TGTGCCAGCAGCTTTGACAGGGTCTCCTACAATGAGCAGTTCTTC. Residues: CASSFDRVSYNEQFF. The chain has TRBV5-6 and TRBJ2-1, with 7 bases fitting TRBD1. V was clipped by 2 bases and J by 0 bases; unmatched bases: 2. Looked up from germline, CDR1 is SGHDT and CDR2 is YYEEEE. The CDR3 is made up of 15 amino acids.

The chain is built from TRBV7-6 and TRBJ2-2; 8 nucleotides match TRBD1. CDR1 and CDR2 from the germline V gene are SGHVS and FNYEAQ. This CDR3 has 15 residues. J gave up 4 bases and V 5 bases, and 6 bases lay outside the gene matches. CDR3 protein: CASSRNRGSTGELFF. The CDR3 DNA reads TGTGCCAGCAGCAGGAACAGGGGGTCCACCGGGGAGCTGTTTTTT.

The rearrangement uses TRBV5-1 and TRBJ2-5, with D possibly called TRBD1 or TRBD2 (5 bases each). Germline CDR1 reads SGHRS; CDR2 reads YFSETQ. The CDR3 is made up of 15 amino acids. V gave up 0 bases and J gave up 5 bases, with 14 bases separating them. CDR3 residues: CASSLEGRPGETQYF. CDR3 DNA sequence: TGCGCCAGCAGCTTGGAGGGACGGCCCGGGGAGACCCAGTACTTC. Supplemented by reference TRBV5-1 and TRBJ2-5, the full variable domain reads KAGVTQTPRYLIKTRGQQVTLSCSPISGHRSVSWYQQTPGQGLQFLFEYFSETQRNKGNFPGRFSGRQFSNSRSEMNVSTLELGDSALYLCASSLEGRPGETQYFGPGTRLLVL.

This chain links TRBV7-9 with TRBJ1-2; TRBD1 aligns across 11 bases. The V gene end was trimmed by 5 bases and the J gene end by 8 bases; junction bases not matched to a gene: 13. Germline V CDR1 and CDR2: SEHNR, FQNEAQ (reference sequence). The CDR3 length is 16 residues. This chain's CDR3 is CASSPDRDRGAVGYTF. CDR3 DNA: TGTGCCAGCAGCCCAGACCGGGACAGGGGGGCAGTGGGCTACACCTTC.

The genes are TRBV15 and TRBJ2-2, with 7 bases fitting TRBD2. V lost 1 base to trimming and J lost 6 bases; unmatched junction nucleotides: 5. Germline assignment: CDR1 LNHNV and CDR2 YYDKDF (reference sequence). The CDR3 runs 15 residues. In DNA, the CDR3 is TGTGCCACCAGCAGAGGCGGGAGCGTCGCCGGGGAGCTGTTTTTT. The encoded protein is CATSRGGSVAGELFF.

The chain has TRBV6-1 and TRBJ2-3; D gene unclear. V was shortened by 0 bases and J by 6 bases, with 16 bases between the two germline ends. The CDR3 covers 16 residues. Germline lookup yields CDR1 MNHNS and CDR2 SASEGT. The CDR3 loop reads CASSEADDWGVDTQYF. CDR3 nucleotide sequence: TGTGCCAGCAGTGAAGCAGACGATTGGGGTGTCGATACGCAGTATTTT.

Remarks on this clone: Other nucleotide sequences in the sample specify the same CDR3. The chain uses TRBV9 and TRBJ2-7, with 8 positions matching TRBD1. CDR3 size: 14 residues. The V gene's germline CDR1 is SGDLS and CDR2 YYNGEE. V trimming: 4 bases; J trimming: 2 bases; junction bases outside the gene matches: 5. CDR3 DNA sequence: TGTGCCAGCAGCCACGGACAGGGAGCCTACGAGCAGTACTTC. It codes for CASSHGQGAYEQYF.

This sequence joins TRBV7-2 and TRBJ1-1; D remains ambiguous. This CDR3 spans 16 amino acids. Trimming pared 4 bases from V and 8 bases from J, leaving 23 bases between. CDR1 SGHTA and CDR2 FQGNSA come from the germline V gene. The CDR3 nucleotides are TGTGCCAGCAGCTCTAGGGTCGGGTCGGTCGCGAGGGAAGCTTTCTTT. It translates to CASSSRVGSVAREAFF.

The rearrangement joins TRBV5-1 to TRBJ1-1; 9 nucleotides line up with TRBD1. Per the germline V gene, CDR1 is SGHRS and CDR2 is YFSETQ. Trimming cost V 4 bases and J 7 bases; bases outside gene matches: 8. The CDR3 loop spans 14 amino acids. The CDR3 coding sequence is TGCGCCAGCAGCCTACCTGACAGGGGGAGTGAAGCTTTCTTT. This sequence encodes CASSLPDRGSEAFF.

The CDR3 DNA follows: TGCGCCAGCAGACAGGGGTCCTCCTCTGGAAACACCATATATTTT. Its translation: CASRQGSSSGNTIYF. J is TRBJ1-3 and V is TRBV5-1; 7 bases are shared with TRBD1. V shed 5 bases, J shed 0 bases, and the junction held 5 bases outside the gene matches. This CDR3 comprises 15 residues. The germline gives CDR1 SGHRS, CDR2 YFSETQ.

This clone appeared once. The genes are TRBV11-2 and TRBJ2-2; D remains unclear. Per the germline V gene, CDR1 is SGHAT and CDR2 is FQNNGV. The germline V and J ends were trimmed by 6 bases and 7 bases, with 12 bases remaining between them. The CDR3 covers 13 residues. In nucleotides, the CDR3 is TGTGCCAGCAGATTTACACTGGGCGGGGAGCTGTTTTTT. Translated: CASRFTLGGELFF. Based on the CDR3 plus reference TRBV11-2 and TRBJ2-2, the full variable domain is EAGVAQSPRYKIIEKRQSVAFWCNPISGHATLYWYQQILGQGPKLLIQFQNNGVVDDSQLPKDRFSAERLKGVDSTLKIQPAKLEDSAVYLCASRFTLGGELFFGEGSRLTVL.

The chain employs TRBV28 and TRBJ2-3; 9 bases are shared with TRBD2. This CDR3 has 15 residues. V gave up 2 bases and J gave up 1 base; unmatched junction bases: 1. Germline V gene lookup returns CDR1 MDHEN and CDR2 SYDVKM. DNA for the CDR3: TGTGCCAGCAGTTTAGTAGCGGGGGGCACAGATACGCAGTATTTT. It yields the protein CASSLVAGGTDTQYF.

The table lists this clone with a count of one. The same CDR3 also results from other DNA sequences found in this sample. The chain links TRBV20-1 to TRBJ2-7; 9 positions agree with TRBD1. From germline, CDR1 is DFQATT and CDR2 SNEGSKA (reference sequence). V gave up 3 bases and J gave up 7 bases; unmatched junction bases: 1. The CDR3 contains 11 residues. The CDR3 DNA sequence: TGCAGTGCTAGGGGGACAGGGGAGCAGTACTTC. Protein sequence: CSARGTGEQYF.

This chain links TRBV5-4 with TRBJ2-5, with a tentative D call TRBD1 (6 bases). Germline lookup yields CDR1 SGHNT and CDR2 YYREEE (reference sequence). Between the trimmed V and J ends, which lost 0 bases and 5 bases, there was a span of 11 bases. This CDR3 spans 14 amino acids. CDR3 protein: CASSLGYQGETQYF. The CDR3 nucleotides read TGTGCCAGCAGCTTGGGATACCAGGGGGAGACCCAGTACTTC.

The CDR3 nucleotides read TGTGCCAGCAGCGCCGGGACCCCGGGCGGTGAGCAGTTCTTC. Its protein product is CASSAGTPGGEQFF. V and J are TRBV7-3 and TRBJ2-1; D tentatively reads TRBD1 or TRBD2 (5 bases each). CDR1 and CDR2 from the germline V gene are SGHTA and FQGTGA. V lost 5 bases, J lost 9 bases, and 17 bases lay in between. The CDR3 length is 14 residues.

Details on this clone: The identical CDR3 is also encoded by other nucleotide sequences in the sample. This CDR3 is CASSPRTMNTEAFF. The CDR3 DNA sequence: TGTGCCAGCTCACCAAGGACGATGAACACTGAAGCTTTCTTT. V is TRBV18 and J is TRBJ1-1; D ambiguous. V was clipped by 2 bases and J by 0 bases, with 7 bases between them. Looked up from germline, CDR1 is KGHSH and CDR2 is LQKENI. The CDR3 extends over 14 amino acids.

The chain joins TRBV28 to TRBJ2-1; 8 bases line up with TRBD2. There are 15 residues in the CDR3. Germline lookup yields CDR1 MDHEN and CDR2 SYDVKM. The ends lost 2 bases at V and 3 bases at J; junction bases unmatched: 3. The CDR3 DNA reads as TGTGCCAGCAGTTTACTTAGCGGGATCTACAATGAGCAGTTCTTC. Residues: CASSLLSGIYNEQFF.

The rearrangement uses TRBV5-1 and TRBJ2-6; D is undetermined. CDR1 and CDR2 from the germline V gene are SGHRS and YFSETQ. Trimming stripped 4 bases from V and 0 bases from J, with 8 bases between. The CDR3 spans 15 residues. CDR3 sequence reads: CASSNVPSGANVLTF. As DNA, the CDR3 is TGCGCCAGCAGCAACGTCCCCTCTGGGGCCAACGTCCTGACTTTC.

The chain employs TRBV2 and TRBJ2-1, with 9 bases lining up with TRBD2. From germline, CDR1 is SNHLY and CDR2 FYNNEI. This CDR3 has 14 residues. Trimming took 3 bases from V and 7 from J; bases not matched to a gene: 4. The CDR3 bases are TGTGCCAGCAGTGATAGCGGGAGATATAATGAGCAGTTCTTC. Protein product: CASSDSGRYNEQFF.

Turning to this clone: This same CDR3 is encoded by further DNA sequences in the sample. DNA of the CDR3: TGTGCCAGCAGCCCCGGGCTGAACACTGAAGCTTTCTTT. This sequence encodes CASSPGLNTEAFF. The chain uses TRBV9 and TRBJ1-1; D remains unclear. CDR3 size: 13 residues. Trimming shortened V by 4 bases and J by 0 bases, and 7 bases separated the two germline ends. Germline V gene data show CDR1 as SGDLS and CDR2 as YYNGEE. The variable domain in full, completed from reference TRBV9 and TRBJ1-1, reads DSGVTQTPKHLITATGQRVTLRCSPRSGDLSVYWYQQSLDQGLQFLIQYYNGEERAKGNILERFSAQQFPDLHSELNLSSLELGDSALYFCASSPGLNTEAFFGQGTRLTVV.

The gene calls are TRBV5-1 and TRBJ1-5; D might be TRBD1 (6 bases). Germline CDR1 is SGHRS and CDR2 is YFSETQ. V shed 4 bases and J shed 4 bases, with 12 bases lying between them. The CDR3 is 14 residues long. The CDR3 DNA follows: TGCGCCAGCAGCCAGGGGAACCCTAATCAGCCCCAGCATTTT. Its translation: CASSQGNPNQPQHF.

J is TRBJ1-5 and V is TRBV6-5; 7 bases line up with TRBD1. The CDR3 is made up of 14 amino acids. V was pared by 5 bases and J by 3 bases, with 4 bases of the junction left unmatched. Per germline, CDR1 MNHEY and CDR2 SVGAGI. The CDR3 sequence: CASSAGGFNQPQHF. The CDR3 nucleotides are TGTGCCAGCAGTGCAGGGGGGTTCAATCAGCCCCAGCATTTT.

Of note for this clone: The junction shows a germline mismatch at one end, possibly a read error. The chain employs TRBV6-1 and TRBJ2-7; 8 bases line up with TRBD2. Looked up from germline, CDR1 is MNHNS and CDR2 is SASEGT. The CDR3 runs to 18 residues. The CDR3 bases are TGTGCCATCAGTGGGCCCCCGGGAGGGCCTAACCAGAACTACGAGCAGTACTTC. Its translation is CAISGPPGGPNQNYEQYF.

In its sample, this clone was seen once. The rearrangement uses TRBV7-8 and TRBJ2-3; 8 nucleotides match TRBD2. Germline trimming cut 2 bases from V and 4 bases from J; bases unmatched to any gene: 8. The CDR3 is made up of 16 amino acids. Germline values: CDR1 SGHVS, CDR2 FQNEAQ. This CDR3 reads CASSLRSAGGADTQYF. The DNA of the CDR3 is TGTGCCAGCAGCTTAAGGTCGGCGGGAGGAGCAGATACGCAGTATTTT.

CDR3 protein: CASSLEGQSSGNTIYF. The CDR3 DNA follows: TGCGCCAGCAGCTTGGAGGGACAAAGCTCTGGAAACACCATATATTTT. The gene calls are TRBV5-1 and TRBJ1-3; the D gene is possibly TRBD1 (6 bases). The CDR3 consists of 16 residues. Germline V CDR1 and CDR2: SGHRS, YFSETQ. The V gene lost 0 bases and the J gene lost 0 bases, with 10 bases spanning the gap.

This sequence joins TRBV7-3 and TRBJ2-2; a possible D gene is TRBD1 (5 bases). CDR3 length equals 14 residues. V shed 3 bases and J shed 5 bases, with 10 bases lying between them. CDR1 SGHTA and CDR2 FQGTGA come from the germline V gene. The CDR3 sequence is CASSFVQGTGELFF. CDR3 nucleotide sequence: TGTGCCAGCAGCTTCGTTCAGGGAACCGGGGAGCTGTTTTTT.